The 18 T cell receptor beta chains below come from one sample, sequenced in a study of shared clonotypes between healthy human individuals. Generated by immunoSEQ multiplex PCR, the TCRdb table keeps only in-frame clones and is missing some. The sample yields about 2,500,000 clones, roughly 92% seen once. The sequenced material came from naive CD4+ T cells sorted from blood. Described subset: CD45RA+ positively selected. All receptors come from a young man in good health.

This clone was observed once. The CDR3 region has the DNA TGTGCCAGCAGTTTCGGGGGCAGAATTAATGGCTACACCTTC. Translated, it gives CASSFGGRINGYTF. V gene TRBV27 combines with J gene TRBJ1-2, with D possibly being TRBD1 (6 bases). This CDR3 has 14 amino acids. Trimming removed 3 bases from V and 6 bases from J, with 14 bases in between. Germline V gene lookup returns CDR1 MNHEY and CDR2 SMNVEV (reference sequence).

Remarks on this clone: Other DNA sequences in this sample translate to the same CDR3. V is TRBV5-1 and J is TRBJ2-5, with 9 bases aligning to TRBD1. The CDR3 covers 15 residues. Germline V CDR1 and CDR2: SGHRS, YFSETQ. J gave up 1 base and V 4 bases, and 5 bases lay outside the gene matches. The CDR3 here is CASSTGQGSQETQYF. DNA of the CDR3: TGCGCCAGCAGCACGGGACAGGGATCCCAAGAGACCCAGTACTTC.

This clone was counted between two and nine times. V usage is TRBV5-1 and J usage is TRBJ1-2; no clear D. The germline gives CDR1 SGHRS, CDR2 YFSETQ. The CDR3 covers 11 residues. Trimming removed 5 bases from V and 7 bases from J, with 9 bases in between. The CDR3 bases are TGCGCCAGCAGGGACGATGGTGGCTACACCTTC. It codes for CASRDDGGYTF.

In its sample, this clone was seen once. The same CDR3 is also encoded by other DNA sequences in this sample. The gene calls are TRBV10-1 and TRBJ2-2; D uncertain. Trimming left V 3 bases short and J 4 bases short, with 3 bases between. Per the germline V gene, CDR1 is WNHNN and CDR2 is SYGVQD (reference sequence). This CDR3 region has 12 residues. CDR3 coding DNA: TGCGCCAGCAGTGAAAGCACCGGGGAGCTGTTTTTT. This gives the protein CASSESTGELFF.

V gene TRBV15 combines with J gene TRBJ2-7; D remains ambiguous. Trimming removed 5 bases at V and 5 bases at J, with 22 bases between. The germline gives CDR1 LNHNV, CDR2 YYDKDF (reference sequence). This CDR3 has 16 amino acids. The CDR3 loop reads CATSPLDSLGLNEQYF. CDR3 sequence (DNA): TGTGCCACCAGCCCCTTAGACTCCCTCGGCCTCAACGAGCAGTACTTC.

The chain is built from TRBV7-9 and TRBJ2-1; 8 bases map to TRBD1. V shed 4 bases and J 6 bases; nucleotides not matched to a gene: 11. CDR3 length: 16 residues. Germline assignment: CDR1 SEHNR and CDR2 FQNEAQ (reference sequence). CDR3 DNA: TGTGCCAGCAGCTACCTCCGTGGGACAGGTGTCAATGAGCAGTTCTTC. Amino acids: CASSYLRGTGVNEQFF.

The chain recombines TRBV5-4 with TRBJ2-3, with D perhaps TRBD2 (7 bases). CDR3 length: 16 residues. The germline V and J ends were trimmed by 5 bases and 2 bases, with 18 bases remaining between them. Germline V gene data show CDR1 as SGHNT and CDR2 as YYREEE (reference sequence). The CDR3 region is CASSSVTGGVTDTQYF. The CDR3 nucleotides are TGTGCCAGCAGTTCAGTAACGGGGGGCGTCACAGATACGCAGTATTTT.

This clone was picked up one time. The chain uses TRBV18 and TRBJ1-4; TRBD1 agrees at 7 bases. Germline CDR1 reads KGHSH; CDR2 reads LQKENI. V trimming: 2 bases; J trimming: 7 bases; junction bases outside the gene matches: 7. The CDR3 runs to 15 residues. CDR3 protein: CASSPTGTASEKLFF. As DNA, the CDR3 is TGTGCCAGCTCACCAACCGGGACAGCAAGTGAAAAACTGTTTTTT.

The genes are TRBV10-3 and TRBJ2-5, with 11 bases fitting TRBD2. The germline gives CDR1 ENHRY, CDR2 SYGVKD. The V gene end was trimmed by 4 bases and the J gene end by 5 bases; junction bases not matched to a gene: 6. This CDR3 comprises 15 residues. The CDR3 sequence: CAISGVAGGGETQYF. CDR3 in DNA: TGTGCCATCAGTGGCGTAGCGGGAGGGGGGGAGACCCAGTACTTC.

The rearrangement uses TRBV5-1 and TRBJ1-4; a weak D match, TRBD1 (5 bases). The CDR3 is made up of 17 amino acids. The ends were cut back, 0 bases at V and 0 bases at J, with 12 bases in the middle. Germline V CDR1 and CDR2: SGHRS, YFSETQ. The CDR3 DNA reads TGCGCCAGCAGCTTGGGACAGTCGGAGACAACTAATGAAAAACTGTTTTTT. Translating gives CASSLGQSETTNEKLFF.

This clone appeared a single time. V usage is TRBV2 and J usage is TRBJ2-1, with 10 bases fitting TRBD2. With 7 bases clipped from V and 0 bases from J, the junction kept 18 bases outside the gene matches. The germline V gene encodes CDR1 SNHLY and CDR2 FYNNEI. The CDR3 consists of 20 residues. As DNA, the CDR3 is TGTGCCAGCAAAACAGGAGAGCGGACTAGCGGACGGGGCTCCTACAATGAGCAGTTCTTC. Protein product: CASKTGERTSGRGSYNEQFF. Full variable domain (missing parts from reference TRBV2 and TRBJ2-1): EPEVTQTPSHQVTQMGQEVILRCVPISNHLYFYWYRQILGQKVEFLVSFYNNEISEKSEIFDDQFSVERPDGSNFTLKIRSTKLEDSAMYFCASKTGERTSGRGSYNEQFFGPGTRLTVL.

The V and J genes are TRBV25-1 and TRBJ2-3, with D uncertain. V dropped 7 bases and J dropped 6 bases, with 11 bases sitting between them. This CDR3 has 12 residues. The V gene's germline CDR1 is MGHDK and CDR2 SYGVNS. For the CDR3, the DNA is TGTGCCAGCAAGACCCCTGGGGATACGCAGTATTTT. Its translation is CASKTPGDTQYF.

This clone was detected only once. J is TRBJ1-2 and V is TRBV29-1; 9 bases match TRBD1. CDR3 length: 12 amino acids. Germline V gene lookup returns CDR1 SQVTM and CDR2 ANQGSEA. V dropped 6 bases and J dropped 7; count of bases not matched to a gene: 6. CDR3 sequence: CSVVGQGAGYTF. CDR3 DNA sequence: TGCAGCGTGGTGGGACAGGGTGCTGGCTACACCTTC. Filled out from reference TRBV29-1 and TRBJ1-2, the complete variable domain reads SAVISQKPSRDICQRGTSLTIQCQVDSQVTMMFWYRQQPGQSLTLIATANQGSEATYESGFVIDKFPISRPNLTFSTLTVSNMSPEDSSIYLCSVVGQGAGYTFGSGTRLTVV.

V and J are TRBV4-3 and TRBJ1-1; 11 positions agree with TRBD1. The V gene's germline CDR1 is LGHNA and CDR2 YSLEER. Trimming removed 4 bases from V and 3 bases from J; junction bases left unmatched: 4. This CDR3 has 15 residues. CDR3 nucleotide sequence: TGCGCCAGCAGCCCCGGGGACAGGGGGTACACTGAAGCTTTCTTT. Its protein product is CASSPGDRGYTEAFF.

This chain connects TRBV4-1 to TRBJ1-5, with 7 bases aligning to TRBD1. Germline CDR1 is MGHRA and CDR2 is YSYEKL. The CDR3 length is 17 residues. V shed 2 bases, J shed 0 bases, and the junction held 7 bases outside the gene matches. CDR3 DNA sequence: TGCGCCAGCAGCCAACCAGGGGGTCCCCTTAGCAATCAGCCCCAGCATTTT. Amino acid sequence: CASSQPGGPLSNQPQHF.

This chain uses TRBV5-1 with TRBJ1-6, with 9 positions matching TRBD1. CDR1 SGHRS and CDR2 YFSETQ come from the germline V gene. The CDR3 is made up of 13 amino acids. V lost 5 bases, J lost 8 bases, and 2 bases stayed unmatched. The CDR3 here is CASRGQGDSPLHF. The CDR3 DNA is TGCGCCAGCAGGGGACAGGGAGATTCACCCCTCCACTTT.

The chain combines TRBV28 with TRBJ1-1; 7 bases agree with TRBD1. CDR3 length: 17 amino acids. Looked up from germline, CDR1 is MDHEN and CDR2 is SYDVKM. V lost 5 bases, J lost 0 bases, and 12 bases stayed unmatched. The CDR3 loop is CASSHGGTGTVNTEAFF. The CDR3 nucleotides read TGTGCCAGCAGTCACGGTGGTACCGGGACAGTGAACACTGAAGCTTTCTTT.

The V and J genes are TRBV19 and TRBJ2-2; D is ambiguous. The CDR3 loop spans 15 amino acids. Germline V CDR1 and CDR2: LNHDA, SQIVND (reference sequence). The V and J ends lost 1 base and 1 base respectively, with 7 bases between them. CDR3 nucleotide sequence: TGTGCCAGTAGTATAGGAGTAGGGAACACCGGGGAGCTGTTTTTT. Its protein is CASSIGVGNTGELFF.